A single sample is the source of the 15 T cell receptor beta chains below, sequenced in a study of radiotherapy plus CTLA-4 blockade in lung cancer. Profiling relied on immunoSEQ multiplex PCR, and the TCRdb table lists in-frame clones only, not all of them. The table lists more than 95,000 clones, 78% of them singletons. Sequenced material: peripheral blood, taken from a patient treated with radiotherapy plus ipilimumab. Receptors originate from a human donor with non-small cell lung cancer who had a partial response to radiotherapy plus ipilimumab.

The chain uses TRBV2 and TRBJ1-5; D gene uncertain. V lost 4 bases and J 0 bases, leaving 7 bases between the germline ends. The CDR3 is made up of 14 amino acids. Germline assignment: CDR1 SNHLY and CDR2 FYNNEI. CDR3 sequence (DNA): TGTGCCAGCAGTGGCCCGGTTAGCAATCAGCCCCAGCATTTT. Translated, it gives CASSGPVSNQPQHF.

This clone has just one count. The genes are TRBV28 and TRBJ2-5; 8 bases map to TRBD2. The germline V gene has CDR1 MDHEN and CDR2 SYDVKM. The V gene end was trimmed by 6 bases and the J gene end by 2 bases; junction bases not matched to a gene: 8. The CDR3 consists of 15 residues. CDR3 coding DNA: TGTGCCAGCAGGGCTCTAGCGGGTGTACAAGAGACCCAGTACTTC. Protein: CASRALAGVQETQYF. The variable domain in full, completed from reference TRBV28 and TRBJ2-5, reads DVKVTQSSRYLVKRTGEKVFLECVQDMDHENMFWYRQDPGLGLRLIYFSYDVKMKEKGDIPEGYSVSREKKERFSLILESASTNQTSMYLCASRALAGVQETQYFGPGTRLLVL.

This clone occurred a few times. The CDR3 DNA reads as TGTGCCAGCAGCCCGGGGGACAGCTACTATCGGGGTGAAAAACTGTTTTTT. This sequence encodes CASSPGDSYYRGEKLFF. The rearrangement joins TRBV7-9 to TRBJ1-4; 7 positions match TRBD1. V lost 5 bases to trimming and J lost 7 bases; unmatched junction nucleotides: 16. CDR1 is SEHNR, CDR2 FQNEAQ, per germline (reference sequence). CDR3 length equals 17 residues.

V is TRBV7-3 and J is TRBJ2-2; D remains ambiguous. This CDR3 has 15 residues. Germline V gene lookup returns CDR1 SGHTA and CDR2 FQGTGA. V dropped 3 bases and J dropped 7 bases, with 15 bases sitting between them. The CDR3 coding sequence is TGTGCCAGCAGCTTCGTCTCGCTCGGTATCGGGGAGCTGTTTTTT. It translates to CASSFVSLGIGELFF.

The chain uses TRBV5-4 and TRBJ2-5; TRBD2 agrees at 8 bases. V gave up 0 bases and J gave up 3 bases; unmatched junction bases: 1. The CDR3 consists of 14 residues. Germline V lookup: CDR1 SGHNT, CDR2 YYREEE (reference sequence). As DNA, the CDR3 is TGTGCCAGCAGCTTGGGTAGCGGGGAAGAGACCCAGTACTTC. Its protein product is CASSLGSGEETQYF.

J is TRBJ2-3 and V is TRBV9, with 8 bases that match TRBD2. The length of the CDR3 is 15 residues. With V trimmed by 0 bases and J by 6 bases, 6 bases remained unmatched. CDR1 and CDR2 from the germline V gene are SGDLS and YYNGEE. CDR3 protein: CASSVAAGVADTQYF. The CDR3, as DNA: TGTGCCAGCAGCGTAGCAGCGGGAGTTGCCGATACGCAGTATTTT.

The chain employs TRBV28 and TRBJ2-1; 9 bases fit TRBD1. Germline CDR1 reads MDHEN; CDR2 reads SYDVKM. This CDR3 comprises 15 residues. Trimming took 6 bases from V and 6 from J; bases not matched to a gene: 9. CDR3 coding DNA: TGTGCCAGCAGCCTCGGGACAGGGATCATCAATGAGCAGTTCTTC. Translation gives CASSLGTGIINEQFF. The complete variable domain, with remaining parts taken from reference TRBV28 and TRBJ2-1, reads DVKVTQSSRYLVKRTGEKVFLECVQDMDHENMFWYRQDPGLGLRLIYFSYDVKMKEKGDIPEGYSVSREKKERFSLILESASTNQTSMYLCASSLGTGIINEQFFGPGTRLTVL.

CDR3 sequence (DNA): TGTGCCAGCAGGTATAGAGTGAACACTGAAGCTTTCTTT. This codes for CASRYRVNTEAFF. The chain carries TRBV2 and TRBJ1-1, with D unresolved. V was shortened by 6 bases and J by 0 bases, with 8 bases between the two germline ends. CDR3 length: 13 amino acids. Germline V CDR1 and CDR2: SNHLY, FYNNEI.

The CDR3 spells CASSLSGDRYKKAFF. CDR3 DNA: TGTGCCAGCAGTTTATCGGGAGACAGATATAAAAAAGCTTTCTTT. The chain has TRBV28 and TRBJ1-1; possible D gene TRBD1, 5 bases. Trimming removed 1 base from V and 9 bases from J, with 18 bases in between. This CDR3 is built from 15 residues. Germline CDR1 reads MDHEN; CDR2 reads SYDVKM.

The chain has TRBV5-1 and TRBJ1-1, with a possible D match to TRBD1 (5 bases). The germline V gene encodes CDR1 SGHRS and CDR2 YFSETQ. CDR3 length: 15 residues. V lost 0 bases, J lost 1 base, and 10 bases lay in between. Here the CDR3 reads CASSLAQGWNTEAFF. The CDR3 coding sequence is TGCGCCAGCAGCTTGGCTCAGGGCTGGAACACTGAAGCTTTCTTT.

The chain combines TRBV6-5 with TRBJ1-5; unclear D gene. Germline lookup yields CDR1 MNHEY and CDR2 SVGAGI. V lost 8 bases, J lost 3 bases, and 8 bases lay in between. This CDR3 has 12 amino acids. CDR3 sequence reads: CASGRTNQPQHF. In DNA, the CDR3 is TGTGCCAGCGGGAGGACCAATCAGCCCCAGCATTTT.

This chain joins TRBV27 and TRBJ1-5; weak D call: TRBD1 (5 bases). Looked up from germline, CDR1 is MNHEY and CDR2 is SMNVEV (reference sequence). The CDR3 spans 16 residues. V lost 5 bases and J lost 3, with 17 bases in between. The CDR3 region is CASSPYWGDFNQPQHF. CDR3 nucleotides: TGTGCCAGCAGTCCCTATTGGGGGGACTTCAATCAGCCCCAGCATTTT.

The genes are TRBV10-3 and TRBJ1-2; D ambiguous. V was trimmed by 0 bases and J by 4 bases, leaving 12 bases between them. This CDR3 has 15 amino acids. Germline CDR1 is ENHRY and CDR2 is SYGVKD. CDR3 loop: CAISESQRASYGYTF. The CDR3 DNA sequence: TGTGCCATCAGTGAGTCACAGAGGGCCTCCTATGGCTACACCTTC.

The J gene is TRBJ1-2, the V gene TRBV19; unclear D gene. Trimming removed 1 base from V and 8 bases from J, with 5 bases in between. This CDR3 spans 11 amino acids. The germline gives CDR1 LNHDA, CDR2 SQIVND (reference sequence). CDR3 region: CASSIAGGYTF. The CDR3 coding sequence is TGTGCCAGTAGTATAGCAGGCGGCTACACCTTC.

The chain couples TRBV7-9 to TRBJ2-1; 7 bases map to TRBD1. CDR1 SEHNR and CDR2 FQNEAQ come from the germline V gene (reference sequence). The CDR3 covers 15 residues. V shed 1 base and J 6 bases; nucleotides not matched to a gene: 6. This chain's CDR3 is CASSLGQGGFNEQFF. CDR3 coding DNA: TGTGCCAGCAGCTTAGGACAGGGTGGGTTCAATGAGCAGTTCTTC.